This T cell receptor beta chain emerged from a study of cytomegalovirus exposure and HLA in healthy donors. 60 Vbeta and 13 Jbeta primers were used in PCR. Sequencing used immunoSEQ multiplex PCR; TCRdb keeps in-frame clones, though not all of them. The table includes 150,000 to 200,000 clones, roughly 77% detected once. This CDR3 is built from 15 residues. Germline V lookup: CDR1 SGHNT, CDR2 YENEEA. V was trimmed by 1 base and J by 1 base, leaving 9 bases between them. The gene calls are TRBV11-3 and TRBJ2-3, with a tentative D call TRBD2 (5 bases). The sequence derives from a middle-aged man in good health and CMV-seropositive. Sequences were obtained from PBMCs. The CDR3 DNA is TGTGCCAGCAGCTTAGTACTCGGGGGCACAGATACGCAGTATTTT. It specifies CASSLVLGGTDTQYF.